This T cell receptor (beta chain) was sequenced for a study of blood T cells in healthy people across ages. The CDR3 sequence is 14 residues long. CDR1 and CDR2 from the germline V gene are SGHRS and YFSETQ. Trimming pared 0 bases from V and 5 bases from J, leaving 11 bases between. Sample-barcoded 5' priming and a J-beta primer mix drove a second PCR of roughly 6 to 12 cycles. The authors tagged each cDNA molecule using a template-switch adaptor with 12 random nucleotides. A single record per CDR3 protein comes from TCRdb applying MiXCR to the 5' RACE reads. The repertoire holds about 640,000 distinct CDR3 sequences, roughly 53% seen once, with approximately 37% in the top ten. Regarding this clonotype: The antigen is unknown.

Staff drew ten milliliters of peripheral blood from each donor. Per sample, no less than 5 micrograms of total RNA were extracted. Study findings and constraints: Long-lived donors exceeded aged donors in naive CD4+ cells and diversity.

The genes are TRBV5-1 and TRBJ2-5; D is unresolved. The sample was blood. This clonotype was sampled from a man in his 60s in good health. CDR3 coding DNA: TGCGCCAGCAGCTTGGTGCTGGGTGGTGAGACCCAGTACTTC. Protein sequence: CASSLVLGGETQYF.